The 32 T cell receptor beta chains below all came from one sample that was sequenced in a study of T cell repertoires in cytomegalovirus infection (dated by TCRdb to 2018 to 2020). The sequencer was an Illumina HiSeq 1500. In-frame beta chains were kept once TCRdb had trimmed the public reads at Q25 with fastp and called clones with MiXCR. Rows matching on CDR3 protein sequence are summarized as one entry with the most common DNA and genes. The sample contains 200,000 to 300,000 distinct CDR3 sequences, around 6.2% of them found a single time. Clones ranked in the top ten supply 6.5% of the sample. The material sequenced was PBMCs. The origin of the receptors is a human donor in good health (CMV status not recorded). Some clones in this sample may be carry-over from other donors' samples.

This clonotype was counted at least ten times. The chain combines TRBV5-4 with TRBJ2-4; 7 nucleotides match TRBD1. The CDR3 has 15 amino acids. Trimming took 4 bases from V and 2 from J; bases not matched to a gene: 6. From germline, CDR1 is SGHNT and CDR2 YYREEE (reference sequence). CDR3 region: CASSRDRASKNIQYF. The CDR3 nucleotides read TGTGCCAGCAGCCGCGACAGGGCATCCAAAAACATTCAGTACTTC.

A few counts support this clonotype. The gene calls are TRBV15 and TRBJ2-1, with 8 bases identical to TRBD2. V trimming: 5 bases; J trimming: 7 bases; junction bases outside the gene matches: 4. CDR1 and CDR2 (germline): LNHNV, YYDKDF (reference sequence). CDR3 length equals 13 residues. The chain's CDR3 is CATSQAGENEQFF. CDR3 DNA sequence: TGTGCCACCAGCCAAGCGGGGGAGAATGAGCAGTTCTTC. The complete variable domain, with remaining parts taken from reference TRBV15 and TRBJ2-1, reads DAMVIQNPRYQVTQFGKPVTLSCSQTLNHNVMYWYQQKSSQAPKLLFHYYDKDFNNEADTPDNFQSRRPNTSFCFLDIRSPGLGDTAMYLCATSQAGENEQFFGPGTRLTVL.

In its sample, this clonotype was seen many times. The chain carries TRBV19 and TRBJ1-1; 9 nucleotides line up with TRBD1. The ends lost 6 bases at V and 6 bases at J; junction bases unmatched: 8. Germline CDR1 reads LNHDA; CDR2 reads SQIVND (reference sequence). The CDR3 extends over 14 amino acids. The CDR3 DNA follows: TGTGCCAGTAGCCTCACCGGGACAGGGTCTGAAGCTTTCTTT. It translates to CASSLTGTGSEAFF.

This clonotype was recorded at least ten times. This chain joins TRBV27 and TRBJ1-5, with 8 bases aligning to TRBD1. This CDR3 has 15 amino acids. V was clipped by 6 bases and J by 2 bases; unmatched bases: 6. The germline V gene encodes CDR1 MNHEY and CDR2 SMNVEV (reference sequence). Here the CDR3 reads CASRSQGAGNQPQHF. CDR3 coding DNA: TGTGCCAGCAGATCCCAGGGGGCAGGCAATCAGCCCCAGCATTTT.

Many counts were recorded for this clonotype. J is TRBJ1-1 and V is TRBV20-1; no firm D call. The V and J ends lost 7 bases and 4 bases respectively, with 10 bases between them. Germline V gives CDR1 DFQATT, CDR2 SNEGSKA (reference sequence). This CDR3 spans 11 amino acids. DNA for the CDR3: TGCAGTGTTGGTTGGAGCACTGAAGCTTTCTTT. Its translation is CSVGWSTEAFF.

This clonotype was recorded at least ten times. The V call is TRBV6-2 or TRBV6-3, the J call TRBJ1-6; 12 positions agree with TRBD1. The CDR3 consists of 15 residues. Losses at the gene ends were 4 bases for V and 8 bases for J; bases not matched to a gene: 3. Germline values: CDR1 MNHEY, CDR2 SVGEGT. For the CDR3, the DNA is TGTGCCAGCAGTTGGGACAGGGGGCTTGATTCACCCCTCCACTTT. Amino acid sequence: CASSWDRGLDSPLHF.

This clonotype was observed many times. This chain joins TRBV6-6 and TRBJ1-5; D call uncertain. Per germline, CDR1 MNHNY and CDR2 SVGAGI (reference sequence). The V gene lost 0 bases and the J gene lost 0 bases, with 6 bases spanning the gap. This CDR3 region has 15 residues. As DNA, the CDR3 is TGTGCCAGCAGTTACTCGTCCAGTAGCAATCAGCCCCAGCATTTT. Translation gives CASSYSSSSNQPQHF.

This clonotype was recorded at least ten times. The chain employs TRBV24-1 and TRBJ2-3; D might be TRBD1 (5 bases). V was shortened by 4 bases and J by 2 bases, with 6 bases between the two germline ends. CDR1 KGHDR and CDR2 SFDVKD come from the germline V gene. This CDR3 has 13 residues. The CDR3, as DNA: TGTGCCACCAGTGAGACAGTCACAGATACGCAGTATTTT. It translates to CATSETVTDTQYF.

The sample holds many counts of this clonotype. The chain employs TRBV7-2 and TRBJ2-7; 11 positions agree with TRBD1. From germline, CDR1 is SGHTA and CDR2 FQGNSA. The CDR3 has 15 residues. V lost 1 base and J lost 3; bases outside the gene matches: 2. CDR3 sequence (DNA): TGTGCCAGCAGCTTAGGGGGGACAGGGGGCTACGAGCAGTACTTC. Its translation is CASSLGGTGGYEQYF.

This clonotype appeared many times. The gene calls are TRBV28 and TRBJ1-2, with no clear D. Germline CDR1 MDHEN, CDR2 SYDVKM. The germline V and J ends were trimmed by 7 bases and 4 bases, with 16 bases remaining between them. The CDR3 loop spans 14 amino acids. The CDR3 region has the DNA TGTGCCAGCACCCCTCGGGGAATCGGCTATGGCTACACCTTC. The encoded protein is CASTPRGIGYGYTF.

V gene TRBV29-1 combines with J gene TRBJ2-3; TRBD1 agrees at 7 bases. Germline V gene lookup returns CDR1 SQVTM and CDR2 ANQGSEA. The CDR3 runs 14 residues. Unmatched junction bases numbered 10, after V lost 7 bases and J lost 3 bases. CDR3 nucleotides: TGCAGCGGAAAGACAGGGACGAGAACAGATACGCAGTATTTT. As protein: CSGKTGTRTDTQYF.

This clonotype was detected ten times or more. The J gene is TRBJ2-7, the V gene TRBV6-5; the D call may be TRBD1 or TRBD2 (5 bases each). Trimming cost V 5 bases and J 2 bases, with 13 bases left between them. The CDR3 totals 14 residues. CDR1 MNHEY and CDR2 SVGAGI come from the germline V gene. The CDR3, as DNA: TGTGCCAGCAGTCGGGCAGAGGGGACCTACGAGCAGTACTTC. The encoded protein is CASSRAEGTYEQYF.

This clonotype showed up many times. The J gene is TRBJ2-2, the V gene TRBV7-2; TRBD1 matches 9 bases. The CDR3 has 15 residues. CDR1 and CDR2 from the germline V gene are SGHTA and FQGNSA. The ends lost 4 bases at V and 4 bases at J; junction bases unmatched: 4. CDR3 region: CASSYQTGGTGELFF. The CDR3, as DNA: TGTGCCAGCAGCTACCAGACAGGGGGCACCGGGGAGCTGTTTTTT. Looking up the rest from reference TRBV7-2 and TRBJ2-2 gives the full variable domain: GAGVSQSPSNKVTEKGKDVELRCDPISGHTALYWYRQSLGQGLEFLIYFQGNSAPDKSGLPSDRFSAERTGGSVSTLTIQRTQQEDSAVYLCASSYQTGGTGELFFGEGSRLTVL.

In its sample, this clonotype was seen many times. The chain recombines TRBV12-3 or TRBV12-4 with TRBJ1-1; D is uncertain. CDR3 length: 15 amino acids. V lost 3 bases and J 3 bases, leaving 14 bases between the germline ends. CDR3: CASSFLSQDYTEAFF. The CDR3 DNA follows: TGTGCCAGCAGTTTCCTCAGTCAGGATTACACTGAAGCTTTCTTT.

This clonotype was detected a few times. This chain joins TRBV2 and TRBJ1-2; possible D gene TRBD1, 5 bases. Germline V gene data show CDR1 as SNHLY and CDR2 as FYNNEI. V was cut by 5 bases and J by 6 bases, with 16 bases left in between. The CDR3 is 14 residues long. CDR3 in DNA: TGTGCCAGCAGTTACTTTGGGTCGGGGGATGGCTACACCTTC. Translated: CASSYFGSGDGYTF.

This clonotype was detected ten times or more. The rearrangement joins TRBV27 to TRBJ1-5; D call uncertain. The CDR3 is made up of 13 amino acids. Trimming shortened V by 6 bases and J by 7 bases, and 13 bases separated the two germline ends. Per germline, CDR1 MNHEY and CDR2 SMNVEV (reference sequence). CDR3 in DNA: TGTGCCAGCAGCAACGAGGGAGACCAGCCCCAGCATTTT. Its protein is CASSNEGDQPQHF.

The table lists this clonotype with many counts. The rearrangement joins TRBV12-3 or TRBV12-4 to TRBJ1-3, with D possibly matching TRBD1 (5 bases). The CDR3 contains 15 residues. V was trimmed by 6 bases and J by 7 bases, leaving 19 bases between them. The CDR3 loop reads CASRNQDSPWNTIYF. The CDR3 DNA is TGTGCCAGCAGGAACCAAGACAGTCCCTGGAACACCATATATTTT.

This clonotype was counted a few times. The V and J genes are TRBV4-3 and TRBJ1-5, with 8 positions matching TRBD1. V gave up 0 bases and J gave up 7 bases; unmatched junction bases: 5. Germline V gene data show CDR1 as LGHNA and CDR2 as YSLEER. This CDR3 has 15 residues. The CDR3 DNA reads TGCGCCAGCAGCCAAGATCCCAGGGGGCGGCAGCCCCAGCATTTT. Translation gives CASSQDPRGRQPQHF.

J is TRBJ2-1 and V is TRBV11-1, with a weak D call TRBD2 (5 bases). The CDR3 runs 16 residues. Trimming took off 4 bases at V and 0 bases at J, with 13 bases between the two ends. The germline gives CDR1 SGHAT, CDR2 FQDESV (reference sequence). The CDR3 sequence: CASSSNGEFSYNEQFF. The CDR3 DNA sequence: TGTGCCAGCAGCTCAAACGGGGAGTTCTCCTACAATGAGCAGTTCTTC.

This clonotype appeared many times. The CDR3 DNA is TGTGCCGCGGGAGCAAGTAATTCACCCCTCCACTTT. It encodes CAAGASNSPLHF. V is TRBV11-3 and J is TRBJ1-6; D remains unclear. Trimming pared 11 bases from V and 6 bases from J, leaving 11 bases between. The CDR3 length is 12 residues. Germline values: CDR1 SGHNT, CDR2 YENEEA.

J is TRBJ1-1 and V is TRBV7-9; D gene ambiguous. This CDR3 is built from 14 residues. CDR1 is SEHNR and CDR2 is FQNEAQ in the germline V gene (reference sequence). The V end was cut by 4 bases, the J end by 10 bases, with 19 bases between. The CDR3 DNA follows: TGTGCCAGCAGCTCCCAGGTCCCTCAGAGTGGAGCTTTCTTT. Translated: CASSSQVPQSGAFF.

This clonotype has ten or more counts. The chain uses TRBV28 and TRBJ2-2, with D possibly TRBD1 on 6 matching bases. Trimming cost V 8 bases and J 6 bases, with 13 bases left between them. This CDR3 is built from 13 residues. Germline values: CDR1 MDHEN, CDR2 SYDVKM. The CDR3 reads CASVSGQSGELFF. CDR3 nucleotides: TGTGCCAGCGTTTCCGGACAGTCCGGGGAGCTGTTTTTT.

The sample holds a few counts of this clonotype. V usage is TRBV2 and J usage is TRBJ1-2; perhaps TRBD1 as D (5 bases). CDR1 and CDR2 (germline): SNHLY, FYNNEI. Trimming removed 0 bases at V and 8 bases at J, with 13 bases between. There are 14 residues in the CDR3. CDR3 amino acids: CASSEARGSQGYTF. CDR3 bases: TGTGCCAGCAGTGAAGCGAGGGGTTCGCAGGGCTACACCTTC.

The chain links TRBV29-1 to TRBJ2-6, with D unclear. V was pared by 6 bases and J by 1 base, with 1 base between. CDR3 length: 11 residues. In germline, CDR1 is SQVTM, CDR2 ANQGSEA. The DNA for the CDR3 is TGCAGCGTGTCTGGGGCCAACGTCCTGACTTTC. The encoded protein is CSVSGANVLTF.

There are many counts of this clonotype. CDR3 amino acids: CASSPGETEAFF. The CDR3 DNA follows: TGTGCCAGCAGTCCAGGGGAAACTGAAGCTTTCTTT. This sequence joins TRBV6-2 or TRBV6-3 and TRBJ1-1, with D possibly being TRBD1 (6 bases). CDR3 length: 12 residues. The ends were cut back, 5 bases at V and 5 bases at J, with 9 bases in the middle. CDR1 is MNHEY, CDR2 SVGEGT, per germline.

Worth noting for this clonotype: A much larger clonotype is one base distant, so this may be a read error. The gene calls are TRBV10-2 and TRBJ2-7; tentatively, D is TRBD2 (5 bases). The CDR3 has 14 amino acids. The germline gives CDR1 WSHSY, CDR2 SAAADI. Deletions cut 6 bases from V and 3 bases from J, with 15 bases between. CDR3 sequence (DNA): TGCGCCAGCAGAGTGTCGGGGTACGGCTACGAGCAGTACTTC. Translation: CASRVSGYGYEQYF.

The table lists this clonotype with many counts. The J gene is TRBJ2-3, the V gene TRBV20-1; D not certain. This CDR3 contains 12 residues. Germline values: CDR1 DFQATT, CDR2 SNEGSKA (reference sequence). Trimming took 2 bases from V and 3 from J, leaving 6 bases between them. In DNA form, the CDR3 reads TGCAGTGCTAGACCCGAGACAGATACGCAGTATTTT. Translated, it gives CSARPETDTQYF.

The table lists this clonotype with a few counts. This chain connects TRBV5-1 to TRBJ2-7; D is uncertain. The CDR3 contains 13 residues. In germline, CDR1 is SGHRS, CDR2 YFSETQ. V was shortened by 4 bases and J by 4 bases, with 12 bases between the two germline ends. CDR3 region: CASSTGVKYEQYF. In nucleotides, the CDR3 is TGCGCCAGCAGCACCGGAGTTAAATACGAGCAGTACTTC.

There are many counts of this clonotype. The chain combines TRBV19 with TRBJ1-2; tentative D call: TRBD1 (6 bases). The ends were cut back, 9 bases at V and 6 bases at J, with 20 bases in the middle. Germline assignment: CDR1 LNHDA and CDR2 SQIVND (reference sequence). CDR3 length: 14 residues. The CDR3 sequence is CASLDVQGGNGYTF. CDR3 DNA: TGTGCCAGCCTCGACGTACAGGGAGGGAATGGCTACACCTTC.

This clonotype has only a few counts. The rearrangement links TRBV10-3 to TRBJ2-7; perhaps TRBD1 as D (5 bases). The V gene lost 4 bases and the J gene lost 5 bases, with 12 bases spanning the gap. Germline assignment: CDR1 ENHRY and CDR2 SYGVKD. The CDR3 length is 13 residues. CDR3 coding DNA: TGTGCCATCAGTGTGGCAGGGAACGACGAGCAGTACTTC. Translating it yields CAISVAGNDEQYF.

This clonotype was seen only once. The chain couples TRBV2 to TRBJ2-4; 8 bases map to TRBD1. V shed 0 bases and J 6 bases; nucleotides not matched to a gene: 4. The CDR3 length is 15 residues. Germline V CDR1 and CDR2: SNHLY, FYNNEI. The CDR3 nucleotides read TGTGCCAGCAGTGAAGCCAGGGGGCTTGGAAACATTCAGTACTTC. Its protein product is CASSEARGLGNIQYF. The variable domain in full, with the rest retrieved from reference TRBV2 and TRBJ2-4, is EPEVTQTPSHQVTQMGQEVILRCVPISNHLYFYWYRQILGQKVEFLVSFYNNEISEKSEIFDDQFSVERPDGSNFTLKIRSTKLEDSAMYFCASSEARGLGNIQYFGAGTRLSVL.

This clonotype was picked up many times. V is TRBV5-6 and J is TRBJ1-1, with 8 bases identical to TRBD1. There are 15 residues in the CDR3. Trimming at V came to 3 bases and at J to 3 bases, leaving 7 bases not matched to a gene. Germline V lookup: CDR1 SGHDT, CDR2 YYEEEE. The CDR3 DNA sequence: TGTGCCAGCAGCTCGACAGGGGAATGGGACACTGAAGCTTTCTTT. This sequence encodes CASSSTGEWDTEAFF.